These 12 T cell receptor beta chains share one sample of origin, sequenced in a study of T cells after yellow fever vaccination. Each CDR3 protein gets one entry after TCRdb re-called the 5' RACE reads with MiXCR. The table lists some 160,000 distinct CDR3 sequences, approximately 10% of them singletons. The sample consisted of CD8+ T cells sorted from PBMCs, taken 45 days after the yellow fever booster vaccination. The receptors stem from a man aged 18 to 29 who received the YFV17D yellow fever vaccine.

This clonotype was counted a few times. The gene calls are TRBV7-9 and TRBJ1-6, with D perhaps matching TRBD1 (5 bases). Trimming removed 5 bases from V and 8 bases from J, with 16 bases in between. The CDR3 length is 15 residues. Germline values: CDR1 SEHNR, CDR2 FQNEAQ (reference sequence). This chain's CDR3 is CASSKETAAYSPLHF. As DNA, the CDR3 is TGTGCCAGCAGCAAAGAGACAGCCGCCTATTCACCCCTCCACTTT.

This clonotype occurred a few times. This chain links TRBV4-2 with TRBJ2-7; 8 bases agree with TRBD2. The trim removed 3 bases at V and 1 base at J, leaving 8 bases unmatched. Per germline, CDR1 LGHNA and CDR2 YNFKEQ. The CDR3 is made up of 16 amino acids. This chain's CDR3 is CASSQGEGTSSYEQYF. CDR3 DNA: TGTGCCAGCAGCCAGGGGGAGGGGACTAGTTCCTACGAGCAGTACTTC.

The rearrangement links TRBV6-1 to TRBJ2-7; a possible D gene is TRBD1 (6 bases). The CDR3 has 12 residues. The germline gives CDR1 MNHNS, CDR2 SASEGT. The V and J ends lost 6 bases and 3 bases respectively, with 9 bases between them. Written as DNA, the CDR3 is TGTGCCAGCAGGGACAGACACTACGAGCAGTACTTC. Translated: CASRDRHYEQYF.

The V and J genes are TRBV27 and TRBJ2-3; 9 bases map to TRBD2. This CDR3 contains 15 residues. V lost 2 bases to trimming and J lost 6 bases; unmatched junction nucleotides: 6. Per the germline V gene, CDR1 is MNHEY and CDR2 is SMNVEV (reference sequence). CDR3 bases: TGTGCCAGCAGTTTAGTCAGCGGGGGGCCTGATACGCAGTATTTT. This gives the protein CASSLVSGGPDTQYF.

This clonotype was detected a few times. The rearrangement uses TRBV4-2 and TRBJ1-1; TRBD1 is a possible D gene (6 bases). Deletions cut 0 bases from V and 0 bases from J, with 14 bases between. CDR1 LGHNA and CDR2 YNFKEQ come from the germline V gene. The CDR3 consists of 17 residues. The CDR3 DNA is TGTGCCAGCAGCCAAGATGGGGGCACCTTATTGAACACTGAAGCTTTCTTT. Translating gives CASSQDGGTLLNTEAFF.

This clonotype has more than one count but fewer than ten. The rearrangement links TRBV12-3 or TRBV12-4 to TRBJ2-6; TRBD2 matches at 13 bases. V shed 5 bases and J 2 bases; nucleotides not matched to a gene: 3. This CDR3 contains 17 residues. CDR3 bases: TGTGCCAGCAGTCTCGGACTAGCGGGGGCTGGGGCCAACGTCCTGACTTTC. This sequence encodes CASSLGLAGAGANVLTF.

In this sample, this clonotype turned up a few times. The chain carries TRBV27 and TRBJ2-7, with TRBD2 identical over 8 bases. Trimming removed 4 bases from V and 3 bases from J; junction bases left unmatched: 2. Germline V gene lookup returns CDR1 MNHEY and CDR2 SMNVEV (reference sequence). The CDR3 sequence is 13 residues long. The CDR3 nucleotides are TGTGCCAGCAGTTGGCGGGGGGACTACGAGCAGTACTTC. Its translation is CASSWRGDYEQYF.

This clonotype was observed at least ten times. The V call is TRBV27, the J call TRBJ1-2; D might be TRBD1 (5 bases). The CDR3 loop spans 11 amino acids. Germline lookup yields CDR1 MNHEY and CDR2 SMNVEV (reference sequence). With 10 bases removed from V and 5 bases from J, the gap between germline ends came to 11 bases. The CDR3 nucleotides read TGTGCCACCTGGGACGTTTATGGCTACACCTTC. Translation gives CATWDVYGYTF.

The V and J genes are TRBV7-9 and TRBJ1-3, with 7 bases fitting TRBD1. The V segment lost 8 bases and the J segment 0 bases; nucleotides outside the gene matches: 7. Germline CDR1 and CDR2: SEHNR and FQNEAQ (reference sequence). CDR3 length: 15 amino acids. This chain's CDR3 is CASGGTADSGNTIYF. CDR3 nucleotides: TGTGCCAGCGGAGGGACAGCCGACTCTGGAAACACCATATATTTT. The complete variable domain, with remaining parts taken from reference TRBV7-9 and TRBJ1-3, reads DTGVSQNPRHKITKRGQNVTFRCDPISEHNRLYWYRQTLGQGPEFLTYFQNEAQLEKSRLLSDRFSAERPKGSFSTLEIQRTEQGDSAMYLCASGGTADSGNTIYFGEGSWLTVV.

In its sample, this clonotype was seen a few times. The CDR3: CASSPRTGRNTEAFF. CDR3 DNA: TGTGCCAGCAGCCCGCGAACCGGGAGGAACACTGAAGCTTTCTTT. The rearrangement uses TRBV7-9 and TRBJ1-1, with D hard to call. V was trimmed by 5 bases and J by 1 base, leaving 14 bases between them. The CDR3 totals 15 residues. Germline V gene data show CDR1 as SEHNR and CDR2 as FQNEAQ (reference sequence). The entire variable domain, with the rest obtained from reference TRBV7-9 and TRBJ1-1, is as follows: DTGVSQNPRHKITKRGQNVTFRCDPISEHNRLYWYRQTLGQGPEFLTYFQNEAQLEKSRLLSDRFSAERPKGSFSTLEIQRTEQGDSAMYLCASSPRTGRNTEAFFGQGTRLTVV.

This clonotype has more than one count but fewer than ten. CDR3 bases: TGTGCCAGCAGCACAAGCCCAGGGGGCACCGGGGAGCTGTTTTTT. Amino acids: CASSTSPGGTGELFF. The chain uses TRBV6-2 or TRBV6-3 and TRBJ2-2, with 7 bases that match TRBD1. The CDR3 extends over 15 amino acids. V gave up 6 bases and J gave up 4 bases; unmatched junction bases: 8. The germline gives CDR1 MNHEY, CDR2 SVGEGT.

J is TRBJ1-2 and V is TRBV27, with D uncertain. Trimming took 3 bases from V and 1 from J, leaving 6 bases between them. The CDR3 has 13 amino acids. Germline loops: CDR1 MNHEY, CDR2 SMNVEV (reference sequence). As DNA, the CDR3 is TGTGCCAGCAGTTTCGCGAATAACTATGGCTACACCTTC. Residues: CASSFANNYGYTF.